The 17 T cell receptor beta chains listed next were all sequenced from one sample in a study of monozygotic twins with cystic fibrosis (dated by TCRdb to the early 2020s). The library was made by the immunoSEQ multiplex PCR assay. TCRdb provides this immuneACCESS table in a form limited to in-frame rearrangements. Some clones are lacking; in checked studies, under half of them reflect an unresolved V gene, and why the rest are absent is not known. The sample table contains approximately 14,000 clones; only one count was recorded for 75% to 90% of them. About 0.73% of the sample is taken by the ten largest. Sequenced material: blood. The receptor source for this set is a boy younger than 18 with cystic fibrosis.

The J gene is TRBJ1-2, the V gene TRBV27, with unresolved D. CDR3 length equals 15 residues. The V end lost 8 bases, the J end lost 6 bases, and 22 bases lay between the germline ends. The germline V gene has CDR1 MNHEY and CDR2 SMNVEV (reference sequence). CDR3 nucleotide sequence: TGTGCCAGCTTCCCCAATGGGAACGTAGATCATGGCTACACCTTC. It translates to CASFPNGNVDHGYTF.

For the CDR3, the DNA is TGCGCCAGCAGCGCCCGGTGGGAGGGGAACACTGAAGCTTTCTTT. Its translation: CASSARWEGNTEAFF. This chain connects TRBV4-1 to TRBJ1-1, with unresolved D. The germline V gene encodes CDR1 MGHRA and CDR2 YSYEKL. Trimming removed 5 bases at V and 1 base at J, with 14 bases between. CDR3 size: 15 residues.

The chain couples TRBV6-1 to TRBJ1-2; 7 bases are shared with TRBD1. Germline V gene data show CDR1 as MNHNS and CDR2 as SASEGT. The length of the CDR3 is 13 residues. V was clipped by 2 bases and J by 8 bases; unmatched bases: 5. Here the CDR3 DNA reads TGTGCCAGCAGTGAACCGACAGGGTCAGGCTACACCTTC. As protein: CASSEPTGSGYTF.

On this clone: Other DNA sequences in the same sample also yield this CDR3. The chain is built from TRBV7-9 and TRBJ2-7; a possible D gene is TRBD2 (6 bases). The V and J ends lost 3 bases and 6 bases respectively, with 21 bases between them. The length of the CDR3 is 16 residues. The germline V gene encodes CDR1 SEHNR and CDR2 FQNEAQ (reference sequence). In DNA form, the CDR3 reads TGTGCCAGCAGCTTTTACCGGGGAGGCCCGCTTGTCGAGCAGTACTTC. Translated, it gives CASSFYRGGPLVEQYF.

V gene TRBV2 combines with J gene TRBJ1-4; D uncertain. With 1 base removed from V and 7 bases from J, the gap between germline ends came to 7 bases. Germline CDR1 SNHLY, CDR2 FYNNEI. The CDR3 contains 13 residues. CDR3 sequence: CASSEGFPEKLFF. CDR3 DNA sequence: TGTGCCAGCAGTGAAGGATTTCCTGAAAAACTGTTTTTT.

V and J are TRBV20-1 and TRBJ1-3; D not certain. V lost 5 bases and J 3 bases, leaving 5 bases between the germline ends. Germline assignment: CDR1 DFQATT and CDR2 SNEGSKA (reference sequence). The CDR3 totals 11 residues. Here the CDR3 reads CSAVHGNTIYF. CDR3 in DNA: TGCAGTGCTGTACATGGAAACACCATATATTTT.

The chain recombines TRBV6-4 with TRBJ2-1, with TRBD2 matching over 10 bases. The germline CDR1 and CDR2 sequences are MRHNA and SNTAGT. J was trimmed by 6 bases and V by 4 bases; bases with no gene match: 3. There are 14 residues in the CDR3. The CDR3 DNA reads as TGTGCCAGCAGTGCTAGCGGGGGAGTCAATGAGCAGTTCTTC. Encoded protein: CASSASGGVNEQFF.

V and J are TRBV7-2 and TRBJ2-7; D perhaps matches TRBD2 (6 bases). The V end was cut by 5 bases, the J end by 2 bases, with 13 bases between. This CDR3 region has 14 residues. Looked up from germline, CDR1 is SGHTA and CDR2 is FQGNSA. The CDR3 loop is CASSPRDVAYEQYF. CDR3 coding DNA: TGTGCCAGCAGCCCGCGGGACGTAGCCTACGAGCAGTACTTC.

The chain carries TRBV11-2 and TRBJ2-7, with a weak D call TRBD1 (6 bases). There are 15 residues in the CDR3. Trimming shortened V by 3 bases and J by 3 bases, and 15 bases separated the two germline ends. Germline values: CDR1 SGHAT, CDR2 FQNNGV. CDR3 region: CASSLYGTRNYEQYF. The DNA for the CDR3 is TGTGCCAGCAGCTTGTACGGGACACGAAACTACGAGCAGTACTTC.

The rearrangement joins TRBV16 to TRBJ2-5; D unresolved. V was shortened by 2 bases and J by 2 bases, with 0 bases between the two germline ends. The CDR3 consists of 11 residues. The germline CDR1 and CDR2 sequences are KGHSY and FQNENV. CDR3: CASSQQETQYF. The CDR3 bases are TGTGCCAGCAGCCAACAAGAGACCCAGTACTTC.

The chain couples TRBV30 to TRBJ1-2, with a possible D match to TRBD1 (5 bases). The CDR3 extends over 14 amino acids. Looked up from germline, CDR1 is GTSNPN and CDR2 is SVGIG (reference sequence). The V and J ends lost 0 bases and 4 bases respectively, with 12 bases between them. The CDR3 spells CAWSVYVTGYGYTF. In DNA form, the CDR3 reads TGTGCCTGGAGTGTTTATGTTACAGGCTATGGCTACACCTTC.

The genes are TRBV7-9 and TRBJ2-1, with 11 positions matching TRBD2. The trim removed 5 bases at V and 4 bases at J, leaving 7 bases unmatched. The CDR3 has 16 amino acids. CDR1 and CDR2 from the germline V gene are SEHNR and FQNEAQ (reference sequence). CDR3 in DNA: TGTGCCAGCAGCCATATAGCGGGAGGGCTATACAATGAGCAGTTCTTC. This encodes CASSHIAGGLYNEQFF.

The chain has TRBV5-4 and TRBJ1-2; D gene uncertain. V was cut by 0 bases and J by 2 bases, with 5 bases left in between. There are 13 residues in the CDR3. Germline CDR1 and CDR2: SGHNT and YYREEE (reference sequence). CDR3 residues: CASSLEGNYGYTF. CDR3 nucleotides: TGTGCCAGCAGCTTGGAAGGGAACTATGGCTACACCTTC.

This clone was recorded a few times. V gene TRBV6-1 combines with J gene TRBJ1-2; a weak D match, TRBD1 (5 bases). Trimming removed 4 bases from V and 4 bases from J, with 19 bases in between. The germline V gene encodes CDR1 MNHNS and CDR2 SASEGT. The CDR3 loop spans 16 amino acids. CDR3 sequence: CASSVPAGRSSYGYTF. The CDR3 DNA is TGTGCCAGCAGTGTCCCGGCGGGACGGAGCAGCTATGGCTACACCTTC.

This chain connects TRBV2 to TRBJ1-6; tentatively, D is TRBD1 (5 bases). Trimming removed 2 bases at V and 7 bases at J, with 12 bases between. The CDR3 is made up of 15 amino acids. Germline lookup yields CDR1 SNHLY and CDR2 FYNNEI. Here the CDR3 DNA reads TGTGCCAGCAGTGAAAGGGGTTCCTTGAATTCACCCCTCCACTTT. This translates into CASSERGSLNSPLHF.

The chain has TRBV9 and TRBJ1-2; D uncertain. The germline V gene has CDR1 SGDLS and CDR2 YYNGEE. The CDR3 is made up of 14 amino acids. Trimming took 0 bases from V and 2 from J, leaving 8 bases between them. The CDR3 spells CASSVDLGNYGYTF. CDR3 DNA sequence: TGTGCCAGCAGCGTAGATTTAGGGAACTATGGCTACACCTTC.

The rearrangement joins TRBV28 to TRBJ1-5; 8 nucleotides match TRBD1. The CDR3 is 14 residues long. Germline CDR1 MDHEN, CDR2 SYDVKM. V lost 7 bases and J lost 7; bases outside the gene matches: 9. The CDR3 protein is CASTDRGSGQPQHF. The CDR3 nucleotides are TGTGCCAGCACAGACAGGGGATCAGGACAGCCCCAGCATTTT.